The TCR beta chain described here comes from a study of T cell responses to AZD1222 COVID-19 vaccine. In the study overall: Analysis merged second doses at about 4 or about 12 weeks. General observations from the study: It was only 6 or 7 AZD1222 recipients who were seropositive at baseline. The donors showed a predominance of white British ancestry and of females, with possible underestimation of clonal diversity.

Concerning this clone: Its antigen is unknown.

V lost 0 bases, J lost 3 bases, and 11 bases lay in between. Germline CDR1 SGHAT, CDR2 FQNNGV. The CDR3 extends over 15 amino acids. Some clones are missing from TCRdb's copy, which holds only in-frame ones; the method was immunoSEQ multiplex PCR. The sample yields about 140,000 clones, about nine tenths seen once. The sample was peripheral blood, taken on day 0 of AZD1222 vaccination. V and J are TRBV11-2 and TRBJ2-5; D possibly matches TRBD1 or TRBD2 (5 bases each). The receptor comes from an adult in good health. The CDR3: CASSLDGTAEETQYF. The CDR3 nucleotides are TGTGCCAGCAGCTTAGATGGGACCGCGGAAGAGACCCAGTACTTC.